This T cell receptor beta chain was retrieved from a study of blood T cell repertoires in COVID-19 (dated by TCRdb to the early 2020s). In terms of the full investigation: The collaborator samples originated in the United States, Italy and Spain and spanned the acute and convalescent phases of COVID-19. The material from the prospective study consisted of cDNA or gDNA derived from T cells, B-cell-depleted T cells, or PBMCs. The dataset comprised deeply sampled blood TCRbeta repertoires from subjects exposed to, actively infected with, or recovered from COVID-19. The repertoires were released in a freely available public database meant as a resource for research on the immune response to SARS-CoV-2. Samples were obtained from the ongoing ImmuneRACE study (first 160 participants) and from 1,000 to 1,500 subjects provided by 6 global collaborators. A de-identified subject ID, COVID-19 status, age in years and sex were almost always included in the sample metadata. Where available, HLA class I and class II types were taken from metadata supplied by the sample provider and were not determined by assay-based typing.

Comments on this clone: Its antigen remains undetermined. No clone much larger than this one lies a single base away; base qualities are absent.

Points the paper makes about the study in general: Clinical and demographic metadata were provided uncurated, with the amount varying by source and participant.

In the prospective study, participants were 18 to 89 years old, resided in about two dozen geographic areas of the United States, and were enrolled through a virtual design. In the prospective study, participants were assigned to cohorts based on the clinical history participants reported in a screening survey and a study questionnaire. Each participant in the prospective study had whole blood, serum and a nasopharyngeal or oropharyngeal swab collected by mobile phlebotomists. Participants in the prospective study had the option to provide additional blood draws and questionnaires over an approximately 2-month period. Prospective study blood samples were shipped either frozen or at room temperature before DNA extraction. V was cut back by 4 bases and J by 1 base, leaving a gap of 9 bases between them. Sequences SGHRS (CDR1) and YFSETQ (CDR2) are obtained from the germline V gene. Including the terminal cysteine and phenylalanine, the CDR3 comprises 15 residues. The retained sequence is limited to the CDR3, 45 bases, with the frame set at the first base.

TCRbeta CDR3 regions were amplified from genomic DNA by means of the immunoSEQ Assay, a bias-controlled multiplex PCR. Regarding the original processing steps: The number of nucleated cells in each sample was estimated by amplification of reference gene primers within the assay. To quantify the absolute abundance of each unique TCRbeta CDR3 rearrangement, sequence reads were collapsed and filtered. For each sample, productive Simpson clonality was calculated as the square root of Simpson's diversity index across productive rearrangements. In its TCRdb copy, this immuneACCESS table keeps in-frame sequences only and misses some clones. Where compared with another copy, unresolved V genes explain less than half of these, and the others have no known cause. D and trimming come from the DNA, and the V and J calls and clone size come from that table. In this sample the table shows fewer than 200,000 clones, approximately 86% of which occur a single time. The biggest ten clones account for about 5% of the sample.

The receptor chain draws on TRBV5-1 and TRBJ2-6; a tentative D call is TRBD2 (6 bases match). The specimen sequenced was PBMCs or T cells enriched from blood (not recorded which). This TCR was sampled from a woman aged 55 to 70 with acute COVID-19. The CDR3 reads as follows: CASSRGTSGANVLTF. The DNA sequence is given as TGCGCCAGCAGCCGAGGGACTTCTGGGGCCAACGTCCTGACTTTC. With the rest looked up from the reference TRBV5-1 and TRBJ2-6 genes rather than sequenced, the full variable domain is KAGVTQTPRYLIKTRGQQVTLSCSPISGHRSVSWYQQTPGQGLQFLFEYFSETQRNKGNFPGRFSGRQFSNSRSEMNVSTLELGDSALYLCASSRGTSGANVLTFGAGSRLTVL.